Here is one TCR beta chain with its context. The method was immunoSEQ multiplex PCR; TCRdb's version includes in-frame clones alone and lacks a portion of them. This table holds 110,000 to 150,000 clones, roughly 85% found once. Germline CDR1 is LGHNT and CDR2 is FRNRAP. This CDR3 spans 13 amino acids. Trimming stripped 3 bases from V and 7 bases from J, with 10 bases between. The sample is drawn from a study of blood T cell repertoires in COVID-19. The sequenced material came from peripheral blood. This chain connects TRBV12-5 to TRBJ1-5; D is undetermined. The TCR sequence derives from a man over 45 with acute or convalescent COVID-19. CDR3 coding DNA: TGTGCTAGTGGTTTAGAGAGCGGCCAGCCCCAGCATTTT. The encoded protein is CASGLESGQPQHF.